The present TCR beta chain was sequenced within a study of OX40 agonist ivuxolimab in advanced cancers. Turning to the study itself: In this trial design, patients received ivuxolimab intravenously at 0.01 to 10 mg/kg every 2 weeks. Patients enrolled in dose escalation were diagnosed with hepatocellular carcinoma, melanoma, renal cell or head and neck cancer.

Comments on this clone: What it binds is not known.

TCRdb keeps only in-frame clones here, not all; method: immunoSEQ multiplex PCR. Counted here are 50,000 to 65,000 clones, approximately 80% occurring once; the ten biggest clones make up more than 3%. Broader study findings: At 0.1 to 3.0 mg/kg, CD4+ and CD8+ blood T cells expanded clonally by week 6. Among expanded peripheral T cells, antigen specificity went undetermined.

The ends lost 2 bases at V and 4 bases at J; junction bases unmatched: 12. Per the germline V gene, CDR1 is SGHTA and CDR2 is FQGTGA. The CDR3 consists of 18 residues. The sequence derives from an adult with an advanced solid tumor such as melanoma, head and neck, liver or kidney cancer. V gene TRBV7-3 combines with J gene TRBJ2-2; 8 bases are shared with TRBD2. The sample in question was CD4+ or CD8+ T cells sorted from blood, obtained in a trial of the OX40 agonist ivuxolimab. The CDR3 bases are TGTGCCAGCAGCTTATGGAGTGCCGGAGCGGGAGCCACCGGGGAGCTGTTTTTT. Translating gives CASSLWSAGAGATGELFF. Looking up the rest from reference TRBV7-3 and TRBJ2-2 gives the full variable domain: GAGVSQTPSNKVTEKGKYVELRCDPISGHTALYWYRQSLGQGPEFLIYFQGTGAADDSGLPNDRFFAVRPEGSVSTLKIQRTERGDSAVYLCASSLWSAGAGATGELFFGEGSRLTVL.